A single sample gave rise to the 28 T cell receptor beta chains below, sequenced in a study of T cells in Graves' hyperthyroidism and ophthalmopathy. TCR beta CDR3 region amplification was performed from RNA transcripts. Primed by the HTBI set, a first-round RT-PCR was run on the TCR CDR3. MiXCR was run by TCRdb on the multiplex PCR reads, yielding one entry per CDR3 protein. The sample yields more than 450,000 distinct CDR3 sequences, approximately 20% seen once. Sample: blood. Every receptor here comes from a man aged 35 to 55 with Graves' ophthalmopathy.

The chain carries TRBV18 and TRBJ2-2, with a weak D call TRBD2 (5 bases). The CDR3 sequence is 16 residues long. Germline assignment: CDR1 KGHSH and CDR2 LQKENI. The V end lost 4 bases, the J end lost 3 bases, and 15 bases lay between the germline ends. CDR3 sequence reads: CASSLRPAGDTGELFF. For the CDR3, the DNA is TGTGCCAGCTCACTTCGCCCCGCCGGGGACACCGGGGAGCTGTTTTTT.

This chain links TRBV7-2 with TRBJ2-1; D gene unclear. Germline CDR1 is SGHTA and CDR2 is FQGNSA. This CDR3 has 13 amino acids. Trimming stripped 5 bases from V and 4 bases from J, with 9 bases between. This CDR3 reads CASSRNFYNEQFF. The CDR3 coding sequence is TGTGCCAGCAGCCGGAATTTTTACAATGAGCAGTTCTTC.

This clonotype was seen repeatedly, ten times or more. The gene calls are TRBV2 and TRBJ2-1; the match to TRBD2 covers 12 bases. The germline gives CDR1 SNHLY, CDR2 FYNNEI. CDR3 length: 17 amino acids. V trimming: 1 base; J trimming: 9 bases; junction bases outside the gene matches: 10. The CDR3 sequence is CASSEVRRLAGASEQFF. As DNA, the CDR3 is TGTGCCAGCAGTGAAGTCCGTCGACTAGCGGGGGCTAGTGAGCAGTTCTTC.

The chain has TRBV7-9 and TRBJ1-3; D unresolved. Trimming left V 9 bases short and J 0 bases short, with 6 bases between. This CDR3 region has 12 residues. Per germline, CDR1 SEHNR and CDR2 FQNEAQ (reference sequence). The DNA for the CDR3 is TGTGCCAGTCACCGCTCTGGAAACACCATATATTTT. Translating gives CASHRSGNTIYF.

This clonotype occurred many times. This chain joins TRBV6-1 and TRBJ2-7; TRBD1 aligns across 7 bases. Germline CDR1 is MNHNS and CDR2 is SASEGT. After removal of 2 bases from V and 2 bases from J, the junction contained 6 bases not matched to a gene. This CDR3 region has 15 residues. The CDR3 sequence: CASSEYSGGTYEQYF. CDR3 bases: TGTGCCAGCAGTGAATACTCAGGGGGAACCTACGAGCAGTACTTC.

This clonotype was detected only a few times. The chain employs TRBV20-1 and TRBJ2-7; D is unresolved. V gave up 6 bases and J gave up 0 bases, with 15 bases separating them. This CDR3 has 14 residues. Germline V gene data show CDR1 as DFQATT and CDR2 as SNEGSKA (reference sequence). The chain's CDR3 is CSAQVSSGSYEQYF. As DNA, the CDR3 is TGCAGTGCCCAAGTTTCCAGTGGCTCCTACGAGCAGTACTTC.

A remark on this clonotype: A much larger clonotype is one base distant, so this may be a read error. The gene calls are TRBV6-5 and TRBJ2-7; 12 bases are shared with TRBD2. This CDR3 region has 15 residues. Looked up from germline, CDR1 is MNHEY and CDR2 is SVGAGI. V lost 4 bases and J lost 2; bases outside the gene matches: 3. Here the CDR3 reads CASSSLAGGAYEQYF. The DNA of the CDR3 is TGTGCCAGCAGTTCACTAGCGGGAGGCGCCTACGAGCAGTACTTC.

The V and J genes are TRBV7-8 and TRBJ2-5, with 9 bases aligning to TRBD2. The CDR3 covers 16 residues. V shed 4 bases, J shed 5 bases, and the junction held 11 bases outside the gene matches. Per the germline V gene, CDR1 is SGHVS and CDR2 is FQNEAQ. The CDR3 nucleotides are TGTGCCAGCAGCTCCCGGGCGGCGGGAGGGCCGGAGACCCAGTACTTC. Translated, it gives CASSSRAAGGPETQYF. Supplemented by reference TRBV7-8 and TRBJ2-5, the full variable domain reads GAGVSQSPRYKVAKRGQDVALRCDPISGHVSLFWYQQALGQGPEFLTYFQNEAQLDKSGLPSDRFFAERPEGSVSTLKIQRTQQEDSAVYLCASSSRAAGGPETQYFGPGTRLLVL.

This sequence joins TRBV27 and TRBJ1-3; weak D call: TRBD1 (5 bases). Germline V gene lookup returns CDR1 MNHEY and CDR2 SMNVEV (reference sequence). The V and J ends lost 5 bases and 2 bases respectively, with 10 bases between them. This CDR3 contains 14 residues. As DNA, the CDR3 is TGTGCCAGCAGTAAGACAGCTACTGGAAACACCATATATTTT. Its translation: CASSKTATGNTIYF.

The rearrangement uses TRBV20-1 and TRBJ2-3; 10 bases are shared with TRBD2. V lost 6 bases and J lost 5; bases outside the gene matches: 14. Germline CDR1 and CDR2: DFQATT and SNEGSKA (reference sequence). This CDR3 is 16 amino acids long. CDR3 bases: TGCAGTGCGCTAAAGCGGAGCGGGGGGGCTGGAGATACGCAGTATTTT. This sequence encodes CSALKRSGGAGDTQYF.

At least ten counts were recorded for this clonotype. The rearrangement uses TRBV6-2 or TRBV6-3 and TRBJ2-7; weak D call: TRBD1 (6 bases). V lost 6 bases and J 6 bases, leaving 18 bases between the germline ends. The CDR3 loop spans 14 amino acids. The germline CDR1 and CDR2 sequences are MNHEY and SVGEGT. As DNA, the CDR3 is TGTGCCAGCAGCCAATCCCCATGGACAGCCGAGCAGTACTTC. Residues: CASSQSPWTAEQYF.

V is TRBV19 and J is TRBJ2-7; a possible D gene is TRBD2 (5 bases). V was trimmed by 7 bases and J by 0 bases, leaving 7 bases between them. Germline values: CDR1 LNHDA, CDR2 SQIVND (reference sequence). The CDR3 has 12 residues. DNA of the CDR3: TGTGCCAGTATAGGGAGCTCCTACGAGCAGTACTTC. Amino acid sequence: CASIGSSYEQYF.

This clonotype was counted at least ten times. The chain links TRBV5-1 to TRBJ2-1; 10 bases are shared with TRBD2. V lost 4 bases to trimming and J lost 6 bases; unmatched junction nucleotides: 7. In germline, CDR1 is SGHRS, CDR2 YFSETQ. This CDR3 spans 15 amino acids. DNA for the CDR3: TGCGCCAGCAGCCCCTTAGCGGGGGGCGGCAATGAGCAGTTCTTC. This gives the protein CASSPLAGGGNEQFF.

The chain couples TRBV3-1 to TRBJ2-4, with D hard to call. Germline lookup yields CDR1 LGHDT and CDR2 YNNKEL (reference sequence). V shed 4 bases and J shed 1 base, with 14 bases lying between them. CDR3 length equals 16 residues. CDR3 nucleotides: TGTGCCAGCAGCCTTTATCGAGACGGGGCCAAAAACATTCAGTACTTC. Amino acids: CASSLYRDGAKNIQYF. The full variable domain, rest sourced from reference TRBV3-1 and TRBJ2-4, is DTAVSQTPKYLVTQMGNDKSIKCEQNLGHDTMYWYKQDSKKFLKIMFSYNNKELIINETVPNRFSPKSPDKAHLNLHINSLELGDSAVYFCASSLYRDGAKNIQYFGAGTRLSVL.

This clonotype has more than one count but fewer than ten. The V and J genes are TRBV12-3 or TRBV12-4 and TRBJ2-7; D possibly corresponds to TRBD2 (5 bases). V dropped 0 bases and J dropped 2 bases, with 8 bases sitting between them. The CDR3 has 14 residues. The chain's CDR3 is CASSLAGVTYEQYF. CDR3 coding DNA: TGTGCCAGCAGTTTAGCGGGAGTCACCTACGAGCAGTACTTC.

This clonotype was counted only a few times. V gene TRBV7-2 combines with J gene TRBJ2-1; 9 bases align to TRBD2. This CDR3 is 15 amino acids long. With V trimmed by 5 bases and J by 6 bases, 8 bases remained unmatched. CDR1 and CDR2 from the germline V gene are SGHTA and FQGNSA. In nucleotides, the CDR3 is TGTGCCAGCAGCACTAGCGGGCCCCTTCCCAATGAGCAGTTCTTC. Amino acids: CASSTSGPLPNEQFF.

This clonotype was seen repeatedly, ten times or more. CDR3 nucleotides: TGCGCCAGCAGTTGGGGGAAGGGGGCGCCCCCCGGGGAGCTGTTTTTT. Amino acids: CASSWGKGAPPGELFF. V usage is TRBV10-1 and J usage is TRBJ2-2, with 7 nucleotides matching TRBD1. Trimming took 5 bases from V and 6 from J; bases not matched to a gene: 12. Germline values: CDR1 WNHNN, CDR2 SYGVQD (reference sequence). The CDR3 covers 16 residues.

This clonotype occurred a few times. The chain is built from TRBV30 and TRBJ1-1; 8 bases map to TRBD1. There are 15 residues in the CDR3. The germline V gene encodes CDR1 GTSNPN and CDR2 SVGIG (reference sequence). The V and J ends lost 3 bases and 5 bases, in that order; junction bases with no gene match: 11. CDR3 in DNA: TGTGCCTGGAGGAGGACCGGACAGGGACGGACTGAAGCTTTCTTT. Translating gives CAWRRTGQGRTEAFF. Based on the CDR3 plus reference TRBV30 and TRBJ1-1, the full variable domain is SQTIHQWPATLVQPVGSPLSLECTVEGTSNPNLYWYRQAAGRGLQLLFYSVGIGQISSEVPQNLSASRPQDRQFILSSKKLLLSDSGFYLCAWRRTGQGRTEAFFGQGTRLTVV.

V and J are TRBV6-2 or TRBV6-3 and TRBJ2-1, with 11 bases lining up with TRBD2. The CDR3 covers 15 residues. Per the germline V gene, CDR1 is MNHEY and CDR2 is SVGEGT. V gave up 5 bases and J gave up 9 bases; unmatched junction bases: 9. In DNA form, the CDR3 reads TGTGCCAGCAGTGATACTAGCGGGAGAGCGATTGAGCAGTTCTTC. Translation: CASSDTSGRAIEQFF.

This chain joins TRBV7-8 and TRBJ2-2, with D perhaps TRBD1 or TRBD2 (6 bases each). The CDR3 spans 16 residues. V was cut by 9 bases and J by 7 bases, with 24 bases left in between. The germline gives CDR1 SGHVS, CDR2 FQNEAQ. CDR3 DNA sequence: TGTGCCAGTAGTATTCGGGGGCTCCCTTTTGGCGGGGAGCTGTTTTTT. This codes for CASSIRGLPFGGELFF.

The V and J genes are TRBV5-1 and TRBJ1-4; weak D call: TRBD1 (5 bases). The V and J ends lost 6 bases and 1 base respectively, with 13 bases between them. Germline CDR1 SGHRS, CDR2 YFSETQ. The CDR3 contains 15 residues. CDR3 DNA: TGCGCCAGCAAAAAGGGGAGGCAAACTAATGAAAAACTGTTTTTT. Its translation is CASKKGRQTNEKLFF.

The V call is TRBV7-3, the J call TRBJ2-1, with D tentatively TRBD1 (6 bases). This CDR3 has 13 amino acids. V was pared by 5 bases and J by 9 bases, with 14 bases between. Germline V gene lookup returns CDR1 SGHTA and CDR2 FQGTGA. The CDR3 nucleotides read TGTGCCAGCAGCCGTCAACAGGGCAGTGAGCAGTTCTTC. Translation gives CASSRQQGSEQFF.

The V call is TRBV19, the J call TRBJ1-1, with D uncertain. This CDR3 region has 16 residues. The V and J ends lost 7 bases and 2 bases respectively, with 20 bases between them. Germline CDR1 and CDR2: LNHDA and SQIVND (reference sequence). The CDR3 protein is CASKASAGVINTEAFF. CDR3 nucleotide sequence: TGTGCCAGTAAAGCATCGGCAGGCGTAATTAACACTGAAGCTTTCTTT.

The chain has TRBV11-3 and TRBJ2-1; 7 bases line up with TRBD2. The germline gives CDR1 SGHNT, CDR2 YENEEA. V trimming: 6 bases; J trimming: 15 bases; junction bases outside the gene matches: 17. The CDR3 has 14 residues. The CDR3 region has the DNA TGTGCCAGCAGTCCCGACCCTCTAATGCGGGAGACGTTCTTC. It translates to CASSPDPLMRETFF.

In this sample, this clonotype turned up many times. The rearrangement links TRBV6-2 or TRBV6-3 to TRBJ2-7; 7 bases align to TRBD1. There are 22 residues in the CDR3. Germline CDR1 reads MNHEY; CDR2 reads SVGEGT. Unmatched junction bases numbered 29, after V lost 6 bases and J lost 0 bases. CDR3 loop: CASSPIFEAWLISDRDSYEQYF. DNA of the CDR3: TGTGCCAGCAGCCCTATTTTCGAAGCGTGGTTGATCTCTGACAGGGACTCCTACGAGCAGTACTTC.

This chain links TRBV6-5 with TRBJ1-4, with D tentatively TRBD1 (5 bases). Germline V gives CDR1 MNHEY, CDR2 SVGAGI. V dropped 0 bases and J dropped 8 bases, with 13 bases sitting between them. The CDR3 runs 15 residues. The CDR3 here is CASSYSGPGREKLFF. In DNA form, the CDR3 reads TGTGCCAGCAGTTACTCGGGACCCGGACGGGAAAAACTGTTTTTT.

Remarks on this clonotype: This may come from a read error, since a much larger clone is one base off. The J gene is TRBJ2-1, the V gene TRBV5-1; 11 nucleotides agree with TRBD2. V lost 7 bases and J lost 5; bases outside the gene matches: 5. The CDR3 spans 14 residues. The germline gives CDR1 SGHRS, CDR2 YFSETQ. The CDR3 region is CASSTSGAHNEQFF. In nucleotides, the CDR3 is TGCGCCAGCTCGACTAGCGGGGCCCACAATGAGCAGTTCTTC.

The gene calls are TRBV4-1 and TRBJ1-1; 11 nucleotides agree with TRBD1. Germline-derived CDR1 and CDR2 are MGHRA and YSYEKL. This CDR3 spans 17 amino acids. V dropped 0 bases and J dropped 4; count of bases not matched to a gene: 7. Here the CDR3 reads CASSQDPGQGGVTEAFF. In nucleotides, the CDR3 is TGCGCCAGCAGCCAAGATCCGGGACAGGGGGGGGTCACTGAAGCTTTCTTT.